Below, 16 T cell receptor beta chains from the same sample are listed, as sequenced in a study of OX40 agonist ivuxolimab in advanced cancers. Some clones are missing from TCRdb's copy, which holds only in-frame ones; the method was immunoSEQ multiplex PCR. Among almost 85,000 clones listed, roughly 87% were seen once. The sequences come from CD4+ or CD8+ T cells sorted from blood, collected in a trial of the OX40 agonist ivuxolimab. Source of these receptors: an adult with an advanced solid tumor such as melanoma, head and neck, liver or kidney cancer.

The V and J genes are TRBV4-1 and TRBJ2-1, with 15 positions matching TRBD2. V lost 1 base, J lost 15 bases, and 7 bases stayed unmatched. CDR3 size: 15 residues. Per the germline V gene, CDR1 is MGHRA and CDR2 is YSYEKL. The chain's CDR3 is CASSQAGTSGRSWFF. In DNA, the CDR3 is TGCGCCAGCAGCCAAGCGGGGACTAGCGGGAGGTCTTGGTTCTTC.

The chain joins TRBV7-2 to TRBJ1-2; 8 bases agree with TRBD1. With V trimmed by 0 bases and J by 5 bases, 5 bases remained unmatched. The CDR3 is made up of 15 amino acids. Germline CDR1 and CDR2: SGHTA and FQGNSA. Here the CDR3 reads CASSLATGAEYGYTF. CDR3 nucleotide sequence: TGTGCCAGCAGCTTAGCGACAGGGGCGGAATATGGCTACACCTTC.

V usage is TRBV10-3 and J usage is TRBJ1-4, with TRBD1 identical over 7 bases. This CDR3 is 13 amino acids long. Germline V CDR1 and CDR2: ENHRY, SYGVKD. With 11 bases clipped from V and 6 bases from J, the junction kept 9 bases outside the gene matches. In nucleotides, the CDR3 is TGTGCCGCAGGGGGAGGTGTAGATGAAAAACTGTTTTTT. It yields the protein CAAGGGVDEKLFF.

This chain uses TRBV4-2 with TRBJ2-3, with D perhaps being TRBD1 or TRBD2 (6 bases each). Trimming cost V 1 base and J 0 bases, with 14 bases left between them. This CDR3 is 17 amino acids long. Germline assignment: CDR1 LGHNA and CDR2 YNFKEQ. Here the CDR3 DNA reads TGTGCCAGCAGCCAAGTGGGGGCGGGGAGGAGCACAGATACGCAGTATTTT. It translates to CASSQVGAGRSTDTQYF.

This chain uses TRBV11-2 with TRBJ2-1, with 7 bases matching TRBD1. The CDR3 is made up of 15 amino acids. With V trimmed by 5 bases and J by 7 bases, 11 bases remained unmatched. Germline V lookup: CDR1 SGHAT, CDR2 FQNNGV. The CDR3 nucleotides read TGTGCCAGCAGCCCGCGACAGGGACGATATAATGAGCAGTTCTTC. It is translated as CASSPRQGRYNEQFF.

This chain joins TRBV10-3 and TRBJ2-5, with unresolved D. Germline CDR1 ENHRY, CDR2 SYGVKD. The CDR3 covers 14 residues. Trimming pared 3 bases from V and 5 bases from J, leaving 13 bases between. CDR3 sequence: CAISEMLGTETQYF. CDR3 bases: TGTGCCATCAGTGAAATGCTGGGTACCGAGACCCAGTACTTC.

A few counts support this clone. The rearrangement uses TRBV5-1 and TRBJ1-2, with 10 bases aligning to TRBD1. Germline V lookup: CDR1 SGHRS, CDR2 YFSETQ. J was trimmed by 4 bases and V by 4 bases; bases with no gene match: 7. This CDR3 region has 15 residues. The CDR3 sequence is CASSLETGGGYGYTF. CDR3 in DNA: TGCGCCAGCAGCCTAGAGACAGGGGGCGGCTATGGCTACACCTTC.

The rearrangement uses TRBV10-3 and TRBJ1-1; 10 bases are shared with TRBD1. Germline V gene sequence: CDR1 ENHRY, CDR2 SYGVKD. CDR3 size: 15 residues. The trim removed 6 bases at V and 4 bases at J, leaving 8 bases unmatched. The DNA for the CDR3 is TGTGCCATCAGCTCGGGACAGGGGTCGGGCACTGAAGCTTTCTTT. It is translated as CAISSGQGSGTEAFF.

The rearrangement joins TRBV7-9 to TRBJ1-5; D gene ambiguous. Trimming cost V 5 bases and J 0 bases, with 5 bases left between them. Germline V CDR1 and CDR2: SEHNR, FQNEAQ (reference sequence). CDR3 size: 13 residues. The CDR3 DNA is TGTGCCAGCAGCCCTCATAGCAATCAGCCCCAGCATTTT. Translated: CASSPHSNQPQHF.

The genes are TRBV4-2 and TRBJ1-3; D unclear. The CDR3 is 16 residues long. Germline values: CDR1 LGHNA, CDR2 YNFKEQ. Trimming pared 0 bases from V and 0 bases from J, leaving 9 bases between. This CDR3 reads CASSQEPALSGNTIYF. The DNA for the CDR3 is TGTGCCAGCAGCCAAGAGCCAGCACTCTCTGGAAACACCATATATTTT.

The chain is built from TRBV29-1 and TRBJ1-6; a possible D gene is TRBD1 (5 bases). The V and J ends lost 4 bases and 7 bases respectively, with 11 bases between them. The CDR3 consists of 13 residues. Germline loops: CDR1 SQVTM, CDR2 ANQGSEA. This chain's CDR3 is CSVAQGVNSPLHF. The CDR3 DNA sequence: TGCAGCGTTGCTCAAGGGGTGAATTCACCCCTCCACTTT.

V is TRBV5-4 and J is TRBJ2-3, with D possibly TRBD1 on 6 matching bases. V lost 0 bases and J lost 2, with 7 bases in between. The CDR3 totals 14 residues. In germline, CDR1 is SGHNT, CDR2 YYREEE (reference sequence). Here the CDR3 reads CASSLGGHTDTQYF. The CDR3 coding sequence is TGTGCCAGCAGCTTGGGGGGACACACAGATACGCAGTATTTT.

The CDR3 region is CASSRDPSYEQYF. CDR3 DNA: TGTGCCAGCAGCCGGGACCCAAGCTACGAGCAGTACTTC. This rearrangement joins TRBV7-2 to TRBJ2-7; D is possibly TRBD1 or TRBD2 (5 bases each). Germline assignment: CDR1 SGHTA and CDR2 FQGNSA. There are 13 residues in the CDR3. The V end was cut by 5 bases, the J end by 3 bases, with 11 bases between.

J is TRBJ2-7 and V is TRBV6-1; TRBD2 aligns across 7 bases. This CDR3 has 13 amino acids. V shed 8 bases and J 3 bases; nucleotides not matched to a gene: 7. Germline assignment: CDR1 MNHNS and CDR2 SASEGT. CDR3: CASVAGGGYEQYV. The DNA for the CDR3 is TGTGCCAGCGTGGCTGGGGGGGGCTACGAGCAGTACGTC.

J is TRBJ1-4 and V is TRBV5-1, with no clear D. CDR3 length: 13 amino acids. Per germline, CDR1 SGHRS and CDR2 YFSETQ. The V gene lost 7 bases and the J gene lost 5 bases, with 12 bases spanning the gap. The CDR3 loop is CASSDTGNEKLFF. The CDR3 DNA follows: TGCGCCAGCTCCGACACCGGGAATGAAAAACTGTTTTTT.

This clone was seen only once. The rearrangement uses TRBV19 and TRBJ1-6; D not resolved. Trimming stripped 8 bases from V and 0 bases from J, with 8 bases between. This CDR3 comprises 14 residues. CDR1 is LNHDA, CDR2 SQIVND, per germline (reference sequence). The CDR3 spells CASSRSSYNSPLHF. The CDR3 DNA reads as TGTGCCAGTTCCCGGAGCTCCTATAATTCACCCCTCCACTTT.